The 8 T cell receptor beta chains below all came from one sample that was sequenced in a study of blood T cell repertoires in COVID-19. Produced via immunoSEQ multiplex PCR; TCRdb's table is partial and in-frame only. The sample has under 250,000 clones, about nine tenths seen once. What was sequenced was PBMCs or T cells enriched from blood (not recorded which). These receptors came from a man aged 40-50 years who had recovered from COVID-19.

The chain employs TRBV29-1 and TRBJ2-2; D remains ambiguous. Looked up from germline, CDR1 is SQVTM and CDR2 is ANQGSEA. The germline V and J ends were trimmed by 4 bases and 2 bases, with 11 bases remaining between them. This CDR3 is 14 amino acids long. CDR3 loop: CSVARSANTGELFF. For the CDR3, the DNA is TGCAGCGTTGCCAGAAGCGCAAACACCGGGGAGCTGTTTTTT.

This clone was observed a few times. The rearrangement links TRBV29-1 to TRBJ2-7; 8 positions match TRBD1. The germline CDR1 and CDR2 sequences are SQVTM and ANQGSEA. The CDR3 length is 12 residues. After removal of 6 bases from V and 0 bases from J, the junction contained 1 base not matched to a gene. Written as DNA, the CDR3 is TGCAGCGTCGGACAGGGCTCCTACGAGCAGTACTTC. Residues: CSVGQGSYEQYF.

The CDR3 is CASSTRQGLEAFF. In nucleotides, the CDR3 is TGTGCCAGCAGCACTAGACAGGGCCTCGAAGCTTTCTTT. The V call is TRBV11-2, the J call TRBJ1-1, with 7 bases aligning to TRBD1. Germline V lookup: CDR1 SGHAT, CDR2 FQNNGV. With V trimmed by 5 bases and J by 8 bases, 8 bases remained unmatched. CDR3 size: 13 residues.

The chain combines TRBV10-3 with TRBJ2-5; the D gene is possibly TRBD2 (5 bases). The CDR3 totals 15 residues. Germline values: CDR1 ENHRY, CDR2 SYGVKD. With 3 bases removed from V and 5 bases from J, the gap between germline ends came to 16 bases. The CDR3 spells CAISDPRAGGETQYF. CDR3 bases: TGTGCCATCAGTGACCCTCGGGCGGGCGGGGAGACCCAGTACTTC.

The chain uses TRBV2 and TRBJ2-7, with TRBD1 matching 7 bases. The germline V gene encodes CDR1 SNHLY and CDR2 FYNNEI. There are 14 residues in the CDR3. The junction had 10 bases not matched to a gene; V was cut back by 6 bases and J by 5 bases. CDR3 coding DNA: TGTGCCAGCAGAAACCGACAGGGTCTCGACGAGCAGTACTTC. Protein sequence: CASRNRQGLDEQYF.

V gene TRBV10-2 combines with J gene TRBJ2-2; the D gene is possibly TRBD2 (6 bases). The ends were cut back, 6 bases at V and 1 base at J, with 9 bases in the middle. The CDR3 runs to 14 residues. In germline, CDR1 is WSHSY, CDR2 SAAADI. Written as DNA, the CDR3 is TGCGCCAGCAGAAGCGGGTGGAACACCGGGGAGCTGTTTTTT. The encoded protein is CASRSGWNTGELFF.

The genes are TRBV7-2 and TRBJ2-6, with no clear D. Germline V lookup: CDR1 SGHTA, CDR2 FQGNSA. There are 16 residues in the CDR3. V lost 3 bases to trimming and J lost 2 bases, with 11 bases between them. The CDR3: CASSFSLDPGANVLTF. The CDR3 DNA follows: TGTGCCAGCAGCTTCTCTCTAGATCCTGGGGCCAACGTCCTGACTTTC.

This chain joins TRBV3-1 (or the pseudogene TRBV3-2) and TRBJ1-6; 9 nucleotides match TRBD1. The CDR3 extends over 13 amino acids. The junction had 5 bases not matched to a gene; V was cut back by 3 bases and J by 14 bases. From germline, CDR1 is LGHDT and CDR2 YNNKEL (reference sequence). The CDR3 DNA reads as TGTGCCAGCAGCCAGGGGGACAGGGTAGCCCTCCACTTT. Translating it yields CASSQGDRVALHF.